This TCR beta chain was sequenced during a study of T cell changes during pregnancy in multiple sclerosis. Measured with immunoSEQ multiplex PCR; TCRdb has only the in-frame clones, and not every one. This table has some 85,000 clones, roughly 93% appearing once. Germline CDR1 reads SNHLY; CDR2 reads FYNNEI. The CDR3 loop spans 15 amino acids. V lost 6 bases to trimming and J lost 0 bases, with 12 bases between them. The source of this sequence is a female donor in good health, enrolled as a control in a pregnancy study. The source material was peripheral blood, sampled in the second trimester of pregnancy. V and J are TRBV2 and TRBJ1-5, with D tentatively TRBD1 (6 bases). The CDR3 region is CASSSDRYSNQPQHF. The CDR3 nucleotides are TGTGCCAGCAGCTCGGACAGATATAGCAATCAGCCCCAGCATTTT.